What follows are 9 T cell receptor beta chains derived from one specimen sequenced in a study of immune evolution from preneoplasia to lung adenocarcinoma. Assay used: immunoSEQ multiplex PCR; TCRdb lists only in-frame clones, some missing. In the table there are around 25,000 clones, just under 75% of which are singletons. Material for sequencing was FFPE invasive lung adenocarcinoma tissue. The source is a person in their sixties with invasive lung adenocarcinoma. Some clones in this sample may be carry-over from other donors' samples.

Note on this clone: Other nucleotide sequences from this sample produce the same CDR3. This chain uses TRBV9 with TRBJ1-1; D unclear. This CDR3 comprises 12 residues. Germline loops: CDR1 SGDLS, CDR2 YYNGEE. With 3 bases removed from V and 1 base from J, the gap between germline ends came to 4 bases. The CDR3 region is CASSGSNTEAFF. In DNA form, the CDR3 reads TGTGCCAGCAGCGGATCGAACACTGAAGCTTTCTTT.

This clone rates as medium-sized. Distinct nucleotide sequences in the sample also encode this CDR3. This chain joins TRBV5-6 and TRBJ2-3; 10 nucleotides match TRBD2. With V trimmed by 0 bases and J by 0 bases, 1 base remained unmatched. The CDR3 consists of 16 residues. Germline lookup yields CDR1 SGHDT and CDR2 YYEEEE. The chain's CDR3 is CASSLGTSGSTDTQYF. CDR3 sequence (DNA): TGTGCCAGCAGCTTGGGGACTAGCGGAAGCACAGATACGCAGTATTTT.

V and J are TRBV28 and TRBJ2-7; TRBD2 is a possible D gene (6 bases). Trimming took 8 bases from V and 4 from J, leaving 18 bases between them. The CDR3 covers 14 residues. Germline-derived CDR1 and CDR2 are MDHEN and SYDVKM. For the CDR3, the DNA is TGTGCCAGCTTCACAGGCGGGATAGGTTACGAGCAGTACTTC. Its protein product is CASFTGGIGYEQYF.

In its sample, this clone is medium-sized. The chain carries TRBV6-1 and TRBJ2-1; 7 bases agree with TRBD2. Looked up from germline, CDR1 is MNHNS and CDR2 is SASEGT. The CDR3 runs to 14 residues. The junction had 10 bases not matched to a gene; V was cut back by 5 bases and J by 9 bases. CDR3: CASSRGGSAGEQFF. The CDR3 DNA reads TGTGCCAGCAGTCGGGGCGGGAGTGCTGGTGAGCAGTTCTTC.

CDR3 DNA: TGCGCCAGCAGCAACCGGGACAGCCATAACTATGGCTACACCTTC. It codes for CASSNRDSHNYGYTF. The rearrangement joins TRBV5-1 to TRBJ1-2, with TRBD1 identical over 7 bases. CDR3 size: 15 residues. V lost 4 bases to trimming and J lost 1 base; unmatched junction nucleotides: 7. CDR1 is SGHRS and CDR2 is YFSETQ in the germline V gene.

This clone has more than one count but fewer than ten. The chain carries TRBV5-6 and TRBJ2-5, with unresolved D. V lost 2 bases to trimming and J lost 4 bases, with 3 bases between them. Germline V gene data show CDR1 as SGHDT and CDR2 as YYEEEE. This CDR3 comprises 11 residues. The CDR3, as DNA: TGTGCCAGCAGCTTCCGAGAGACCCAGTACTTC. Protein sequence: CASSFRETQYF.

V is TRBV6-1 and J is TRBJ2-2; 9 bases line up with TRBD1. CDR1 and CDR2 (germline): MNHNS, SASEGT. The CDR3 length is 14 residues. Losses at the gene ends were 6 bases for V and 3 bases for J; bases not matched to a gene: 2. CDR3 residues: CASRRDRDTGELFF. CDR3 DNA: TGTGCCAGCAGACGGGACAGGGACACCGGGGAGCTGTTTTTT.

This clone was observed once. The chain has TRBV21-1 and TRBJ2-2; the D segment call TRBD2 is taken from the table without a DNA check. TRBV21-1 is termed a pseudogene. This CDR3 is 15 amino acids long. CDR3 region: CASSLPGRATGELFF. The CDR3 nucleotides read TGTGCCAGCAGCCTTCCCGGGAGGGCCACCGGGGAGCTGTTTTTT.

This clone occurred once. The rearrangement uses TRBV9 and TRBJ1-1, with D uncertain. Trimming left V 0 bases short and J 3 bases short, with 12 bases between. This CDR3 is 15 amino acids long. Germline V gives CDR1 SGDLS, CDR2 YYNGEE. DNA of the CDR3: TGTGCCAGCAGCGTAGAGGGCAGGATGGACACTGAAGCTTTCTTT. Amino acids: CASSVEGRMDTEAFF.